This TCR beta chain was documented in a study of blood T cells in healthy people across ages. Using a J-beta primer mix together with a sample-barcoded 5' primer, a second PCR was run for roughly 6 to 11 cycles. A single record per CDR3 protein comes from TCRdb applying MiXCR to the 5' RACE reads. The data show 650,000 to 900,000 distinct CDR3 sequences, with less than 80% seen just once and roughly 26% held by the top ten. Germline V gene data show CDR1 as LGHNA and CDR2 as YSLEER. The V and J ends lost 5 bases and 7 bases, in that order; junction bases with no gene match: 8. The CDR3 is 14 amino acids. This clonotype turned up a few times. Total RNA, at least 5 micrograms per sample, was extracted from PBMCs.

This chain uses TRBV4-3 with TRBJ1-2, with 9 nucleotides matching TRBD1. The material sequenced was blood. This receptor was taken from a man aged 25 to 40 in good health. The CDR3 loop is CASSRQDRGRGYTF. In nucleotides, the CDR3 is TGCGCCAGCAGCAGACAGGACAGGGGTCGTGGCTACACCTTC.